Reported below is one T cell receptor (beta chain). What it binds is not known. This entry is derived from a study of T cell responses to AZD1222 COVID-19 vaccine. The CDR3 covers 16 residues. Germline V gene data show CDR1 as LGHNT and CDR2 as FRNRAP. V was pared by 5 bases and J by 2 bases, with 6 bases of the junction left unmatched. Findings of the study overall: The span of vaccine-associated CD4 TCRs extended across spike, with dominance at 160-218 and 743-854. Without day 14 samples, only post-peak T cell repertoires were studied. The sample set comprised mostly white British donors with more females, and clonal diversity was possibly underestimated. Spike-specific TCR breadth and depth rose after two AZD1222 doses.

TCRdb's table, derived via immunoSEQ multiplex PCR, lists solely in-frame clones and lacks some. The sample has 150,000 to 200,000 clones, roughly 92% seen once. The origin of this receptor is an adult who received the MenACWY meningococcal vaccine as a control. The source was peripheral blood, collected 28 days after the second dose of the MenACWY control vaccine. This rearrangement joins TRBV12-5 to TRBJ2-1; 10 nucleotides match TRBD2. CDR3 sequence: CASGPPLAGAYNEQFF. CDR3 nucleotide sequence: TGTGCTAGTGGTCCCCCTCTAGCGGGAGCCTACAATGAGCAGTTCTTC.